The next 23 T cell receptor beta chains were all read from a single sample in a study of T cell changes during pregnancy in multiple sclerosis. Produced via immunoSEQ multiplex PCR; TCRdb's table is partial and in-frame only. The sample consists of fewer than 55,000 clones, 80% to 95% of them appearing once. The sequencing here drew on peripheral blood, taken after pregnancy. Every receptor here comes from a female donor with multiple sclerosis, enrolled in a pregnancy study.

The V gene is TRBV5-4, the J gene TRBJ2-2; 7 bases are a match to TRBD1. V shed 3 bases and J 4 bases; nucleotides not matched to a gene: 9. This CDR3 has 16 residues. The V gene's germline CDR1 is SGHNT and CDR2 YYREEE (reference sequence). The CDR3 is CASSSRSTGATGELFF. CDR3 nucleotides: TGTGCCAGCAGCTCCCGATCCACAGGGGCCACCGGGGAGCTGTTTTTT.

The gene calls are TRBV9 and TRBJ2-1; 14 bases are shared with TRBD2. J was trimmed by 9 bases and V by 0 bases; bases with no gene match: 8. The V gene's germline CDR1 is SGDLS and CDR2 YYNGEE. CDR3 length: 17 residues. The CDR3 protein is CASSVEERLAGGGEQFF. The CDR3, as DNA: TGTGCCAGCAGCGTAGAAGAGAGACTAGCGGGGGGGGGTGAGCAGTTCTTC.

This clone was seen just once. The chain has TRBV30 and TRBJ2-2; 7 positions agree with TRBD1. The CDR3 loop spans 14 amino acids. Trimming took 5 bases from V and 3 from J; bases not matched to a gene: 6. CDR1 and CDR2 (germline): GTSNPN, SVGIG (reference sequence). This CDR3 reads CAWGRDSYTGELFF. In DNA form, the CDR3 reads TGTGCCTGGGGCCGGGACAGCTACACCGGGGAGCTGTTTTTT.

The V gene is TRBV6-4, the J gene TRBJ1-1; possible D gene TRBD1, 5 bases. This CDR3 is built from 13 residues. From germline, CDR1 is MRHNA and CDR2 SNTAGT. V was clipped by 4 bases and J by 4 bases, with 10 bases between them. CDR3 sequence reads: CASSAGGPTEAFF. The CDR3 bases are TGTGCCAGCAGTGCGGGGGGACCCACTGAAGCTTTCTTT.

The chain couples TRBV2 to TRBJ2-5, with 12 bases lining up with TRBD2. V was clipped by 3 bases and J by 3 bases; unmatched bases: 11. Germline lookup yields CDR1 SNHLY and CDR2 FYNNEI. The CDR3 runs 18 residues. In nucleotides, the CDR3 is TGTGCCAGCAGTGAGACTCGGCGGCTAGCGGGGGGGAAAGAGACCCAGTACTTC. Translating gives CASSETRRLAGGKETQYF.

This clone has a single count. J is TRBJ2-3 and V is TRBV2, with TRBD2 identical over 8 bases. Germline V gene lookup returns CDR1 SNHLY and CDR2 FYNNEI. V lost 1 base, J lost 5 bases, and 5 bases stayed unmatched. This CDR3 has 15 amino acids. The CDR3 reads CASSEDGGDVDTQYF. The CDR3 DNA reads TGTGCCAGCAGTGAAGACGGGGGGGATGTAGATACGCAGTATTTT.

J is TRBJ1-2 and V is TRBV5-1, with D possibly matching TRBD1 (5 bases). The germline gives CDR1 SGHRS, CDR2 YFSETQ. The CDR3 runs to 15 residues. The V end lost 3 bases, the J end lost 4 bases, and 16 bases lay between the germline ends. The CDR3 protein is CASSSRQGAIYGYTF. CDR3 bases: TGCGCCAGCAGCTCCCGGCAGGGCGCAATCTATGGCTACACCTTC.

This chain links TRBV12-5 with TRBJ2-7, with D perhaps matching TRBD2 (6 bases). CDR3 length equals 14 residues. Trimming removed 3 bases from V and 6 bases from J, with 15 bases in between. CDR1 is LGHNT and CDR2 is FRNRAP in the germline V gene. In DNA form, the CDR3 reads TGTGCTAGTGGTTTTGGGACTTTCCCCCTCGAGCAGTACTTC. Translating gives CASGFGTFPLEQYF. The entire variable domain, with the rest obtained from reference TRBV12-5 and TRBJ2-7, is as follows: DARVTQTPRHKVTEMGQEVTMRCQPILGHNTVFWYRQTMMQGLELLAYFRNRAPLDDSGMPKDRFSAEMPDATLATLKIQPSEPRDSAVYFCASGFGTFPLEQYFGPGTRLTVT.

J is TRBJ2-1 and V is TRBV6-6; TRBD2 is a possible D gene (7 bases). The V end was cut by 6 bases, the J end by 9 bases, with 18 bases between. The length of the CDR3 is 14 residues. The V gene's germline CDR1 is MNHNY and CDR2 SVGAGI (reference sequence). CDR3 amino acids: CASRSRGGVAEQFF. The DNA of the CDR3 is TGTGCCAGCAGGTCTAGGGGGGGGGTAGCTGAGCAGTTCTTC.

A single count supports this clone. The rearrangement joins TRBV6-4 to TRBJ1-5; no firm D call. Germline CDR1 is MRHNA and CDR2 is SNTAGT. CDR3 size: 15 residues. Trimming cost V 7 bases and J 0 bases, with 13 bases left between them. The chain's CDR3 is CASIGRQYSNQPQHF. CDR3 nucleotide sequence: TGTGCCAGCATCGGCAGACAATATAGCAATCAGCCCCAGCATTTT.

The chain uses TRBV9 and TRBJ2-7; 10 positions match TRBD1. Losses at the gene ends were 3 bases for V and 2 bases for J; bases not matched to a gene: 11. The CDR3 is 17 amino acids. Germline assignment: CDR1 SGDLS and CDR2 YYNGEE. CDR3: CASSGKRQGALTYEQYF. CDR3 nucleotides: TGTGCCAGCAGCGGAAAACGACAGGGGGCACTGACCTACGAGCAGTACTTC.

This chain links TRBV7-8 with TRBJ1-2; D call uncertain. Germline V gene data show CDR1 as SGHVS and CDR2 as FQNEAQ. V lost 2 bases and J lost 4, with 14 bases in between. The CDR3 runs 15 residues. CDR3 region: CASSLSTIAGYGYTF. The CDR3, as DNA: TGTGCCAGCAGCTTATCTACGATCGCGGGCTATGGCTACACCTTC.

The gene calls are TRBV7-7 and TRBJ2-1; 10 bases map to TRBD2. The CDR3 loop spans 14 amino acids. Germline values: CDR1 SSHAT, CDR2 FNYEAQ (reference sequence). V gave up 6 bases and J gave up 9 bases; unmatched junction bases: 8. CDR3 amino acids: CASRESGGAGEQFF. The CDR3 DNA follows: TGTGCCAGCAGAGAGAGCGGGGGGGCGGGTGAGCAGTTCTTC.

The CDR3 region is CASISSGVYEQYF. Written as DNA, the CDR3 is TGTGCCAGCATTTCCAGCGGGGTCTACGAGCAGTACTTC. The rearrangement joins TRBV6-1 to TRBJ2-7; 7 positions match TRBD2. The CDR3 has 13 residues. V lost 7 bases, J lost 3 bases, and 6 bases stayed unmatched. Germline V gene sequence: CDR1 MNHNS, CDR2 SASEGT.

This clone has a single count. The rearrangement links TRBV5-6 to TRBJ1-2; 7 positions agree with TRBD1. The CDR3 runs 16 residues. V shed 4 bases and J 2 bases; nucleotides not matched to a gene: 11. Germline CDR1 and CDR2: SGHDT and YYEEEE. CDR3 in DNA: TGTGCCAGCAGCGCGGGGAGGACAGGTCGGAACTATGGCTACACCTTC. Amino acids: CASSAGRTGRNYGYTF. Based on the CDR3 plus reference TRBV5-6 and TRBJ1-2, the full variable domain is DAGVTQSPTHLIKTRGQQVTLRCSPKSGHDTVSWYQQALGQGPQFIFQYYEEEERQRGNFPDRFSGHQFPNYSSELNVNALLLGDSALYLCASSAGRTGRNYGYTFGSGTRLTVV.

This clone has only one observation. The chain is built from TRBV18 and TRBJ1-1, with 7 bases identical to TRBD1. The CDR3 loop spans 13 amino acids. J lost 5 bases, V lost 6 bases, and 6 bases had no gene match. CDR1 and CDR2 (germline): KGHSH, LQKENI. The CDR3 coding sequence is TGTGCCAGCTCTGTGACAGGGCTTACTGAAGCTTTCTTT. Translation gives CASSVTGLTEAFF.

The V gene is TRBV7-3, the J gene TRBJ2-3, with 7 bases matching TRBD1. This CDR3 is 14 amino acids long. Germline V gives CDR1 SGHTA, CDR2 FQGTGA. V lost 4 bases to trimming and J lost 6 bases; unmatched junction nucleotides: 7. CDR3 DNA sequence: TGTGCCAGCAGCTCGACAGGGAAAACGGATACGCAGTATTTT. Translated: CASSSTGKTDTQYF.

This clone was seen only once. The chain recombines TRBV11-2 with TRBJ1-3; D possibly corresponds to TRBD1 (6 bases). The V end lost 2 bases, the J end lost 4 bases, and 12 bases lay between the germline ends. This CDR3 region has 15 residues. The V gene's germline CDR1 is SGHAT and CDR2 FQNNGV. The CDR3 region is CASSLSGGGGNTIYF. The DNA for the CDR3 is TGTGCCAGCAGCTTATCCGGGGGGGGCGGAAACACCATATATTTT. The whole variable domain, remainder taken from reference TRBV11-2 and TRBJ1-3, is EAGVAQSPRYKIIEKRQSVAFWCNPISGHATLYWYQQILGQGPKLLIQFQNNGVVDDSQLPKDRFSAERLKGVDSTLKIQPAKLEDSAVYLCASSLSGGGGNTIYFGEGSWLTVV.

The chain combines TRBV14 with TRBJ2-7, with D unclear. With 0 bases removed from V and 4 bases from J, the gap between germline ends came to 16 bases. Germline V gives CDR1 SGHDN, CDR2 FVKESK. This CDR3 has 16 amino acids. CDR3 nucleotide sequence: TGTGCCAGCAGCCAAGATGTCGCCAGGTTCGTTTACGAGCAGTACTTC. Translation gives CASSQDVARFVYEQYF.

The chain joins TRBV5-4 to TRBJ2-7; 10 bases map to TRBD2. CDR3 length: 17 amino acids. V gave up 4 bases and J gave up 2 bases; unmatched junction bases: 12. Germline CDR1 SGHNT, CDR2 YYREEE (reference sequence). CDR3 region: CASSPGGGSGGTYEQYF. The CDR3 DNA reads as TGTGCCAGCAGCCCCGGGGGGGGTAGCGGGGGGACCTACGAGCAGTACTTC.

This CDR3 is CASNLRGNTGELFF. The CDR3 DNA follows: TGTGCCAGCAACCTAAGGGGGAACACCGGGGAGCTGTTTTTT. This chain uses TRBV5-4 with TRBJ2-2; D is perhaps TRBD1 (5 bases). V lost 6 bases to trimming and J lost 1 base, with 10 bases between them. Germline values: CDR1 SGHNT, CDR2 YYREEE (reference sequence). The CDR3 extends over 14 amino acids.

V usage is TRBV6-5 and J usage is TRBJ2-7, with 7 bases that match TRBD1. Trimming took 4 bases from V and 4 from J; bases not matched to a gene: 10. Germline CDR1 is MNHEY and CDR2 is SVGAGI. This CDR3 contains 15 residues. CDR3 sequence (DNA): TGTGCCAGCAGTTGGGATGGGACAGCAAGTTACGAGCAGTACTTC. Encoded protein: CASSWDGTASYEQYF.

This clone was recorded only once. The chain links TRBV4-2 to TRBJ2-3, with 13 bases lining up with TRBD2. Germline lookup yields CDR1 LGHNA and CDR2 YNFKEQ. Trimming removed 4 bases from V and 4 bases from J; junction bases left unmatched: 20. The CDR3 has 21 residues. The chain's CDR3 is CASSRRDGLAGALTYPDTQYF. The DNA for the CDR3 is TGTGCCAGCAGCCGCAGGGACGGACTAGCGGGGGCCCTTACCTACCCAGATACGCAGTATTTT.